Listed below are T cell receptor beta chains from one sample, sequenced in a study of OX40 agonist ivuxolimab in advanced cancers. Sequenced by immunoSEQ multiplex PCR; TCRdb stores in-frame clones only, minus some. The table shows 45,000 to 70,000 clones, with roughly 89% occurring only once. Sequences were derived from CD4+ or CD8+ T cells sorted from blood, sampled in a trial of the OX40 agonist ivuxolimab. Receptors originate from an adult with an advanced solid tumor such as melanoma, head and neck, liver or kidney cancer. Each CDR3 is given with its conserved first and last residue. A D gene is named only where the DNA matches it firmly. The size field is filled for only some rows; it gives once, few, many or a size class.

d_call,clone_size,v_call,j_call,cdr3_nt,cdr3_aa
-,once,TRBV7-9,TRBJ2-3,TGTGCCAGCAGCTTAGACCAGGGCACAGATACGCAGTATTTT,CASSLDQGTDTQYF
TRBD1,-,TRBV2,TRBJ2-1,TGTGCCAGTCAACGTAACCAGGGGGCAGGTGAGCAGTTCTTC,CASQRNQGAGEQFF
TRBD1,-,TRBV19,TRBJ1-5,TGTGCCAGTAGAACGGGGACAGGGGATCAGCCCCAGCATTTT,CASRTGTGDQPQHF
-,-,TRBV9,TRBJ1-2,TGTGCCAGCAGCGTAGATCTCACTCCCAGGGGCTACACCTTC,CASSVDLTPRGYTF
-,-,TRBV21-1,TRBJ2-7,TGTGCCAGCAGCAAAGAGTGTGGGCCCCGCGAGCAGTACTTC,CASSKECGPREQYF
TRBD1,-,TRBV28,TRBJ1-2,TGTGCCAGCAGTTTGGGACAGGGGGTCTATGGCTACACCTTC,CASSLGQGVYGYTF
-,few,TRBV6-1,TRBJ1-5,TGTGCCAGCAGCGAAGTGTGGGGACAACAGCATTTT,CASSEVWGQQHF
TRBD2,-,TRBV18,TRBJ2-1,TGTGCCAGCTCATCGGGGACTAGCGCTGCCAATGAGCAGTTCTTC,CASSSGTSAANEQFF
TRBD1,-,TRBV5-1,TRBJ2-5,TGCGCCAGCAGCGGGACAGGGGGCAGGGAGACCCAGTACTTC,CASSGTGGRETQYF
-,-,TRBV10-3,TRBJ2-3,TGTGCCATCAGTTGGGATAGACCAGATACGCAGTATTTT,CAISWDRPDTQYF
-,-,TRBV29-1,TRBJ2-1,TGCAGCGTTGAGTACAGGGCATACAATGAGCAGTTCTTC,CSVEYRAYNEQFF
TRBD1,-,TRBV19,TRBJ2-7,TGTGCCAGTAGGGGGACAGGGAGGATCGAGCAGTACTTC,CASRGTGRIEQYF
-,few,TRBV6-1,TRBJ1-1,TGTGCCAGCAGTCAGGGGTACACTGAAGCTTTCTTT,CASSQGYTEAFF
-,-,TRBV15,TRBJ1-4,TGTGCCACCAGCTCCCTAGGTTCGGGGGGGGGTGAAAAACTGTTTTTT,CATSSLGSGGGEKLFF
-,-,TRBV6-5,TRBJ1-1,TGTGCCAGCAGTTACTCGAGCCTGGGGGTCACTGAAGCTTTCTTT,CASSYSSLGVTEAFF
-,-,TRBV2,TRBJ1-6,TGTGCCAGCAGTGAAGTACGGAGCGATTCACCCCTCCACTTT,CASSEVRSDSPLHF
TRBD1,-,TRBV2,TRBJ2-7,TGTGCCAGCAGTGCGGTCCGGGACAGAAGGGACGGCGCGGCCTACGAGCAGTACTTC,CASSAVRDRRDGAAYEQYF
-,-,TRBV6-1,TRBJ2-2,TGTGCCAGCAGATTACAGGGTGTAGGCGGGGAGCTGTTTTTT,CASRLQGVGGELFF
-,-,TRBV11-2,TRBJ2-5,TGTGCCAGCAGCTTAGGGGTTCGGTGGGGTCAAGAGACCCAGTACTTC,CASSLGVRWGQETQYF
-,-,TRBV5-6,TRBJ1-1,TGTGCCACTCAGAGACAGCTGAACACTGAAGCTTTCTTT,CATQRQLNTEAFF
TRBD1,-,TRBV5-1,TRBJ1-4,TGCGCCAGCAGCTTGGACAGGGGGGATGGAAAACTGTTTTTT,CASSLDRGDGKLFF
-,-,TRBV18,TRBJ2-2,TGTGCCAGCTCATCCTCTGCAGGGAACACCGGGGAGCTGTTTTTT,CASSSSAGNTGELFF
TRBD2,-,TRBV10-3,TRBJ2-1,TGTGCCATCGCCCAGCGGGGGGATAACAATGAGCAGTTCTTC,CAIAQRGDNNEQFF
TRBD1,-,TRBV5-1,TRBJ1-1,TGCGCCAGCAGCCGGACAGGGGGAACTGAAGCTTTCTTT,CASSRTGGTEAFF
-,-,TRBV2,TRBJ1-1,TGTGCCAGCATGGTGGGGCAGGCGAACACTGAAGCTTTCTTT,CASMVGQANTEAFF
-,-,TRBV18,TRBJ2-3,TGTGCCAGCTCACCACCTAGCTTGGATACGCAGTATTTT,CASSPPSLDTQYF
TRBD2,-,TRBV5-4,TRBJ2-2,TGTGCCAGCAGTTTCAGAGGCGGGGGGAACACCGGGGAGCTGTTTTTT,CASSFRGGGNTGELFF
TRBD2,once,TRBV30,TRBJ2-7,TGTGCCTGGAGTGACACGGGGGGGGTGCCCTACGAGCAGTACTTC,CAWSDTGGVPYEQYF
TRBD2,-,TRBV6-1,TRBJ2-7,TGTGCCAGCAGTGAATTAGCGGGGGGCTTTTACGAGCAGTACTTC,CASSELAGGFYEQYF
-,-,TRBV6-5,TRBJ1-2,TGTGCCAGCAGTTTAGCTGCAAGATATGGCTACACCTTC,CASSLAARYGYTF
-,once,TRBV4-1,TRBJ2-7,TGCGCCAGCAGCCAAGACCCCGAAGGACTTTTGGGCGAGCAGTACTTC,CASSQDPEGLLGEQYF
TRBD2,-,TRBV4-1,TRBJ2-1,TGCGCCAGCAGCCTCCCAGGCGCGGGGGACAATGAGCAGTTCTTC,CASSLPGAGDNEQFF
-,-,TRBV5-1,TRBJ1-1,TGCGCCAGCAGCTTGGTACAGCTTGACCTGAACACTGAAGCTTTCTTT,CASSLVQLDLNTEAFF
-,-,TRBV30,TRBJ1-1,TGTGCCTGGAGTGCGTGGGGACTCCGACAGCTAGGGACTGAAGCTTTCTTT,CAWSAWGLRQLGTEAFF
-,-,TRBV18,TRBJ2-1,TGTGCCAGCTCTCCCGGGTCCGGGCTGTTCTTC,CASSPGSGLFF
TRBD2,-,TRBV5-1,TRBJ2-7,TGCGCCAGCAGCCCCGGGACTAGCGGTACCTTCGAGCAGTACTTC,CASSPGTSGTFEQYF
-,once,TRBV28,TRBJ1-1,TGTGCCAGCAGTTTATCCACTGGTAACACTGAAGCTTTCTTT,CASSLSTGNTEAFF
TRBD2,-,TRBV7-2,TRBJ2-5,TGTGCCAGCGACCGGGGGGGCCGGGGAGAGACCCAGTACTTC,CASDRGGRGETQYF
TRBD2,-,TRBV5-1,TRBJ2-2,TGCGCCAGCAGCTCCTCGGGACTAGCGGGGGCGAACACCGGGGAGCTGTTTTTT,CASSSSGLAGANTGELFF
-,-,TRBV6-6,TRBJ1-5,TGTGCCAGCAGTCTGGACGGGTCGAGCAATCAGCCCCAGCATTTT,CASSLDGSSNQPQHF
TRBD2,-,TRBV5-6,TRBJ2-3,TGTGCCAGCAGCTTGGGTTGGGTAGCGGGAGGATCGGGAGATACGCAGTATTTT,CASSLGWVAGGSGDTQYF
-,-,TRBV10-3,TRBJ1-5,TGTGCCATCAGTGAGTCCAAGAGAGCGTCTAATCAGCCCCAGCATTTT,CAISESKRASNQPQHF
-,-,TRBV6-5,TRBJ1-3,TGTGCCAGCATGGCGGTCTCTGGAAACACCATATATTTT,CASMAVSGNTIYF
-,-,TRBV27,TRBJ2-7,TGTGCCAGCACCCTGACACGAGACTCGTCCTACGAGCAGTACTTC,CASTLTRDSSYEQYF
TRBD2,-,TRBV4-2,TRBJ2-1,TGTGCCAGCAGCCCTACTGGGGGACTAGCGGGAGTTGGCTACAATGAGCAGTTCTTC,CASSPTGGLAGVGYNEQFF
-,once,TRBV9,TRBJ1-1,TGTGCCAGCAGCGTAGCGATGGGGGCAGGGACTGAAGCTTTCTTT,CASSVAMGAGTEAFF
TRBD2,-,TRBV27,TRBJ2-1,TGTGCCACCGGTCGGGGGGAGGGTTACAATGAGCAGTTCTTC,CATGRGEGYNEQFF
-,-,TRBV27,TRBJ1-3,TGTGCCAGCAGTTTCGGGGGAGGGACTGGAAACACCATATATTTT,CASSFGGGTGNTIYF
-,-,TRBV19,TRBJ1-4,TGTGCCAGTAGTGCCCTCGGGACGGGGGGCGAAAAACTGTTTTTT,CASSALGTGGEKLFF
-,-,TRBV5-1,TRBJ2-5,TGCGCCAGCAGCTTGTTGGGGGCGCGGGAAACCCAGTACTTC,CASSLLGARETQYF
-,-,TRBV7-9,TRBJ2-7,TGTGCCAGCAGCCCGGGACGGACTGACTACGAGCAGTACTTC,CASSPGRTDYEQYF
-,once,TRBV6-5,TRBJ2-7,TGTGCCAGCAGGAGAGAAAGCGGGGACACCTACGAGCAGTACTTC,CASRRESGDTYEQYF
TRBD2,-,TRBV29-1,TRBJ2-1,TGCAGCGTTGACGGGCCTAGCGGGAGTAATGAGCAGTTCTTC,CSVDGPSGSNEQFF
-,-,TRBV19,TRBJ1-4,TGTGCCAGTACCACCGGGACCCCAAATGAAAAACTGTTTTTT,CASTTGTPNEKLFF
-,-,TRBV6-5,TRBJ1-3,TGTGCCAGCAGTAGGGGAAACACCATATATTTT,CASSRGNTIYF
-,-,TRBV21-1,TRBJ1-1,TGTGCCAGCAGCATTGGAGGTACTCACACTGAAGCTTTCTTT,CASSIGGTHTEAFF
-,-,TRBV11-2,TRBJ1-1,TGTGCCAGCAGCCAAACAGGGTTCACTGAAGCTTTCTTT,CASSQTGFTEAFF
-,-,TRBV12-2,TRBJ2-7,TGTGCAAGTCGCTTACCCCCCACCCCCTGGGGTTGGAGGTCCTACGAGCAGTACTTC,CASRLPPTPWGWRSYEQYF